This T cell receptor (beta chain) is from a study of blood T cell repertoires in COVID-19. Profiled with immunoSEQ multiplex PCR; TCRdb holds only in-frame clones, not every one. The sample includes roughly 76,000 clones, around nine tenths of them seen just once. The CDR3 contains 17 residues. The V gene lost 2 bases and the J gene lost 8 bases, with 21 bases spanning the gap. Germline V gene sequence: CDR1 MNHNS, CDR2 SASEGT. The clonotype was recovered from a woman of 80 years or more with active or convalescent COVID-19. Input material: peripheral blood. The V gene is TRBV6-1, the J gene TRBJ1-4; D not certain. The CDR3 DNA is TGTGCCAGCAGTGAAAGGTTCTCCGCAGTGACATTCGAAAAACTGTTTTTT. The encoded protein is CASSERFSAVTFEKLFF.